Each of the 12 T cell receptor beta chains below was sequenced from the same sample in a study of CD8 T cells in Susac syndrome. Random hexamers primed reverse transcription of 0.5 to 1 ug RNA. TCRdb reanalysed the immunoSEQ multiplex PCR reads using MiXCR and keeps one entry per CDR3 protein. The sample yields under 200,000 distinct CDR3 sequences, about 96% seen once. The sequencing input was CD4+ T cells from PBMCs. Receptors were obtained from a human donor with Susac syndrome.

V and J are TRBV20-1 and TRBJ2-5; D remains unclear. With 3 bases removed from V and 1 base from J, the gap between germline ends came to 15 bases. The CDR3 is 15 amino acids. Germline CDR1 reads DFQATT; CDR2 reads SNEGSKA (reference sequence). The CDR3 region is CSARVALMPQETQYF. The DNA of the CDR3 is TGCAGTGCTAGGGTAGCACTTATGCCCCAAGAGACCCAGTACTTC.

The V call is TRBV7-9, the J call TRBJ2-1, with D perhaps given as TRBD1 or TRBD2 (5 bases each). V shed 7 bases and J shed 4 bases, with 17 bases lying between them. Germline V gene lookup returns CDR1 SEHNR and CDR2 FQNEAQ (reference sequence). The CDR3 covers 15 residues. The CDR3 is CASTWPGRKYNEQFF. The DNA for the CDR3 is TGTGCCAGCACCTGGCCGGGACGGAAATACAATGAGCAGTTCTTC.

This chain links TRBV15 with TRBJ2-1; D not certain. V lost 1 base to trimming and J lost 7 bases, with 5 bases between them. CDR3 length: 12 amino acids. CDR1 is LNHNV and CDR2 is YYDKDF in the germline V gene (reference sequence). The chain's CDR3 is CATSRGRNEQFF. The CDR3 DNA is TGTGCCACCAGCAGAGGTAGGAATGAGCAGTTCTTC.

The chain links TRBV12-3 or TRBV12-4 to TRBJ2-7; maybe TRBD2 (6 bases). V was trimmed by 5 bases and J by 5 bases, leaving 16 bases between them. This CDR3 has 14 residues. The DNA of the CDR3 is TGTGCCAGCAGTCAGACCGGGACTGCGCACGAGCAGTACTTC. This gives the protein CASSQTGTAHEQYF.

V and J are TRBV29-1 and TRBJ1-3; D uncertain. V lost 7 bases and J 0 bases, leaving 10 bases between the germline ends. The CDR3 sequence is 13 residues long. Looked up from germline, CDR1 is SQVTM and CDR2 is ANQGSEA. Here the CDR3 reads CSALSNSGNTIYF. The CDR3 nucleotides read TGCAGCGCTTTGTCCAACTCTGGAAACACCATATATTTT.

The chain carries TRBV2 and TRBJ2-1, with D uncertain. Germline V gene data show CDR1 as SNHLY and CDR2 as FYNNEI. V lost 7 bases and J lost 0, with 10 bases in between. The CDR3 length is 14 residues. The DNA of the CDR3 is TGTGCCAGCAAGGTGGAGAACTCCTACAATGAGCAGTTCTTC. Its translation: CASKVENSYNEQFF.

The chain couples TRBV3-1 to TRBJ1-6, with a weak D call TRBD1 (6 bases). The CDR3 consists of 15 residues. Germline lookup yields CDR1 LGHDT and CDR2 YNNKEL (reference sequence). V was shortened by 0 bases and J by 7 bases, with 10 bases between the two germline ends. As DNA, the CDR3 is TGTGCCAGCAGCCAAGAACGGGGGCGCAATTCACCCCTCCACTTT. Translation gives CASSQERGRNSPLHF.

This clonotype has only one observation. The J gene is TRBJ2-7, the V gene TRBV4-3, with D perhaps TRBD2 (6 bases). CDR3 length: 15 amino acids. Trimming shortened V by 0 bases and J by 4 bases, and 13 bases separated the two germline ends. The V gene's germline CDR1 is LGHNA and CDR2 YSLEER. This CDR3 is CASSQDAAGPYEQYF. The CDR3 region has the DNA TGCGCCAGCAGCCAAGATGCAGCGGGCCCTTACGAGCAGTACTTC.

V is TRBV14 and J is TRBJ2-5; D ambiguous. Germline-derived CDR1 and CDR2 are SGHDN and FVKESK. Trimming stripped 4 bases from V and 2 bases from J, with 8 bases between. CDR3 length: 13 amino acids. CDR3 in amino acids: CASSRYPQETQYF. The CDR3 coding sequence is TGTGCCAGCAGCCGTTACCCACAAGAGACCCAGTACTTC.

This sequence joins TRBV7-9 and TRBJ2-1, with TRBD1 matching over 10 bases. After removal of 0 bases from V and 7 bases from J, the junction contained 3 bases not matched to a gene. The CDR3 covers 15 residues. CDR1 SEHNR and CDR2 FQNEAQ come from the germline V gene (reference sequence). This CDR3 reads CASSLAGQGINEQFF. CDR3 DNA: TGTGCCAGCAGCTTAGCGGGACAGGGGATTAATGAGCAGTTCTTC.

This sequence joins TRBV30 and TRBJ1-1, with D maybe TRBD1 (6 bases). CDR3 length equals 13 residues. The germline CDR1 and CDR2 sequences are GTSNPN and SVGIG (reference sequence). The V and J ends lost 8 bases and 1 base respectively, with 14 bases between them. The CDR3 sequence: CAGAGTPNTEAFF. DNA for the CDR3: TGTGCCGGTGCCGGGACACCGAACACTGAAGCTTTCTTT.

This clonotype is a singleton in its sample. This sequence joins TRBV2 and TRBJ2-1; TRBD1 aligns across 7 bases. Trimming took 2 bases from V and 12 from J; bases not matched to a gene: 4. The length of the CDR3 is 12 residues. The germline CDR1 and CDR2 sequences are SNHLY and FYNNEI. The CDR3 is CASSENRDRQFF. The CDR3 coding sequence is TGTGCCAGCAGTGAAAACCGGGACAGGCAGTTCTTC.